This note documents a single TCR beta chain sequence. This entry belongs to a study of blood T cell repertoires in COVID-19. Across the study: Whether acute or convalescent, the COVID-19 samples came from the United States, Italy and Spain. PBMCs, B-cell-depleted T cells, or T cells provided the cDNA or gDNA that made up the material.

CDR3 length equals 15 residues. V was clipped by 3 bases and J by 4 bases, with 13 bases between them. Looked up from germline, CDR1 is WSHSY and CDR2 is SAAADI. Repertoires were generated with immunoSEQ multiplex PCR, while TCRdb's copy carries only in-frame clones and drops some. Of about 110,000 clones listed, over 75% are singletons. What was sequenced was peripheral blood. The clonotype was recovered from a middle-aged man with acute or convalescent COVID-19. V usage is TRBV10-2 and J usage is TRBJ1-5; no definite D call. DNA of the CDR3: TGCGCCAGCAGTGAATATCCAGGATCGAATCAGCCCCAGCATTTT. Translated, it gives CASSEYPGSNQPQHF.